This T cell receptor (beta chain) was sequenced for a study of CD8 T cells in Susac syndrome. There are 16 residues in the CDR3. V was cut by 2 bases and J by 1 base, with 15 bases left in between. Germline CDR1 SGDLS, CDR2 YYNGEE. The authors carried out high-throughput sequencing of TCR beta. They applied it to CD8+ and CD4+ T cells obtained from blood. Controls were healthy donors (matched for age and sex). Both CD4+ and CD8+ T cells were negatively isolated, and TEMRA cells underwent FACS enrichment. Random hexamers were used to reverse transcribe an amount of roughly 0.5 to 1 ug RNA. Amplification of TCR beta CDR3 used immunoSEQ multiplex PCR across 54 Vbeta and 13 Jbeta. MiXCR was run by TCRdb on the immunoSEQ multiplex PCR reads, yielding one entry per CDR3 protein. This sample has over 95,000 distinct CDR3 sequences, with 80% to 95% found just once.

The origin of this receptor is a human donor in good health. The gene calls are TRBV9 and TRBJ2-5; possible D gene TRBD1, 7 bases. The specimen was CD4+ T cells from PBMCs. The CDR3 coding sequence is TGTGCCAGCAGCGTCTATAGCAGGGGGGTCCAAGAGACCCAGTACTTC. Encoded protein: CASSVYSRGVQETQYF.